The rows below give T cell receptor beta chains drawn from one sample of a study of T cells in localized non-small cell lung cancer. This table comes from immunoSEQ multiplex PCR, and its TCRdb copy is limited to in-frame clones, with some not included. The sample holds 58,000 or so clones, almost 90% seen once. The source was peripheral blood, collected before any cancer treatment. All receptors derive from a woman aged 35-70 years with stage I lung adenocarcinoma. CDR3s include the opening cysteine and the closing phenylalanine or tryptophan. Fields, in order: J gene, D gene, clone size, V gene, CDR3 DNA, CDR3 protein. D genes are given only for firm matches. The size of a clone is reported for some rows only, either as once, few or many, or as a class for expanded clones.

TRBJ1-1 . . TRBV2 TGTGCCAGCAGACAGGGAGAGAACACTGAAGCTTTCTTT CASRQGENTEAFF
TRBJ1-2 . . TRBV28 TGTGCCAGCAGTTTACCGGGCCCAAACTATGGCTACACCTTC CASSLPGPNYGYTF
TRBJ1-3 . . TRBV11-3 TGTGCCAGCAGCTTGAGCTCCGCCGGAAACACCATATATTTT CASSLSSAGNTIYF
TRBJ2-7 . . TRBV7-3 TGTGCCAGCAGCTCAGGCGGTGGGAACGAGCAGTACTTC CASSSGGGNEQYF
TRBJ1-5 . once TRBV7-2 TGTGCCAGCAGCTTAGACAGGGCAGGACAGCCCCAGCATTTT CASSLDRAGQPQHF
TRBJ1-5 . . TRBV18 TGTGCCAGCTCACCCCCGGGGGTGGGGAATCAGCCCCAGCATTTT CASSPPGVGNQPQHF
TRBJ2-1 . . TRBV11-2 TGTGCCAGCAGCTTGGGGGGAACCTACAATGAGCAGTTCTTC CASSLGGTYNEQFF
TRBJ1-5 . . TRBV9 TGTGCCAGCAGCCCGAGCCATCAAACTAATCAGCCCCAGCATTTT CASSPSHQTNQPQHF
TRBJ1-1 . . TRBV2 TGTGCCAGTCGGGGGGGTATGGCTGAAGCTTTCTTT CASRGGMAEAFF
TRBJ1-1 . once TRBV7-2 TGTGCCAGCAGCTTAGACACGAACACTGAAGCTTTCTTT CASSLDTNTEAFF
TRBJ2-3 TRBD2 once TRBV2 TGTGCCAGCAGCGTAAGACTAGCGGGGGTCACAGATACGCAGTATTTT CASSVRLAGVTDTQYF
TRBJ1-2 . once TRBV27 TGTGCCAGCAGTTTGGGGCATCCCGACGTCTATGGCTACACCTTC CASSLGHPDVYGYTF
TRBJ1-1 . . TRBV19 TGTGCCACCTTCTCACTAGGGGAGGAAACTGAAGCTTTCTTT CATFSLGEETEAFF
TRBJ1-2 . . TRBV7-2 TGTGCCAGTTCAGAGTCCCCCCAAAAAGGTCCTCGGACGGGCTACACCTTC CASSESPQKGPRTGYTF